This TCR beta chain was retrieved from a study of blood T cells in healthy people across ages. Looking at the study overall: Template switching picked up about one barcoded beta molecule for each two T cells. Study-wide points: The percentage of naive T cells correlated strongly with TCR beta diversity.

As to this clonotype: Its target is unknown.

The CDR3 is 16 amino acids. CDR1 LGHDT and CDR2 YNNKEL come from the germline V gene (reference sequence). The V gene end was trimmed by 3 bases and the J gene end by 3 bases; junction bases not matched to a gene: 8. Sample-barcoded 5' priming and a J-beta primer mix drove a second PCR of roughly 6 to 12 cycles. Carrying 12 random nucleotides, a template-switch adaptor labeled each individual cDNA molecule. TCRdb fed the 5' RACE reads into MiXCR, producing one record per CDR3 protein. In the table there are roughly 800,000 distinct CDR3 sequences, about 62% of which are singletons. Each donor had about 9.6 milliliters of peripheral blood drawn.

The chain joins TRBV3-1 to TRBJ2-7; 10 positions agree with TRBD1. The clonotype was recovered from a man under 40 in good health. The specimen was blood. The CDR3 region has the DNA TGTGCCAGCAGCCACTACGGGACAGGGGACAACTACGAGCAGTACTTC. As protein: CASSHYGTGDNYEQYF.